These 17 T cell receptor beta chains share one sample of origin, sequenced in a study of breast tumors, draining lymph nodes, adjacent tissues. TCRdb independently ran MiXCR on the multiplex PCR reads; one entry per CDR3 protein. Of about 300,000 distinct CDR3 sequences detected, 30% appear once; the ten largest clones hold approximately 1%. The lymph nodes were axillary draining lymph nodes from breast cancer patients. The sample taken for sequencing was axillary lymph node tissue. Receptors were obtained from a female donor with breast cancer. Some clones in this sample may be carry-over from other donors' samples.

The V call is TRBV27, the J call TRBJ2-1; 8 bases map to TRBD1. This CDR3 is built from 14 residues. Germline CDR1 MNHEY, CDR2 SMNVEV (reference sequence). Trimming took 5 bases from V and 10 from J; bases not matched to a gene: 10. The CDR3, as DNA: TGTGCCAGCAGTCGTGGACAGGGCGCCGGGGAGCAGTTCTTC. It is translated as CASSRGQGAGEQFF.

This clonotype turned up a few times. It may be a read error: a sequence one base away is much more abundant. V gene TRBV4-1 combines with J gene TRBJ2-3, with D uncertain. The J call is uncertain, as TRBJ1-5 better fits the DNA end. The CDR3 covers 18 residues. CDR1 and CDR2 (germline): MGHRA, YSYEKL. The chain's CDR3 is CASSQVLPSGSFGDTQHF. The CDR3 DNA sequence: TGCGCCAGCAGCCAAGTCTTGCCTAGCGGGAGTTTCGGCGATACGCAGCATTTT.

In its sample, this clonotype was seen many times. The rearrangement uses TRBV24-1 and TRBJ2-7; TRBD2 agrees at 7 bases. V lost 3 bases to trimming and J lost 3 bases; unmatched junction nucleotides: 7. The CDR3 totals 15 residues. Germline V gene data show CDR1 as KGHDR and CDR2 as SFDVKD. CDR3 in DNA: TGTGCCACCAGTGATGGGGGGGTTGGTAGCTACGAGCAGTACTTC. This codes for CATSDGGVGSYEQYF.

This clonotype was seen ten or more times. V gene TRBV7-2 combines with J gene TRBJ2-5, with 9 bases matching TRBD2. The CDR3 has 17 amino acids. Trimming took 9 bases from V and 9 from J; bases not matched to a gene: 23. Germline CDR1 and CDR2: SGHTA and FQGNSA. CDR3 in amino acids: CASRNSRVRERGEPQYF. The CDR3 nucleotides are TGTGCCAGTCGAAACAGCCGTGTTCGGGAGCGGGGGGAGCCCCAGTACTTC.

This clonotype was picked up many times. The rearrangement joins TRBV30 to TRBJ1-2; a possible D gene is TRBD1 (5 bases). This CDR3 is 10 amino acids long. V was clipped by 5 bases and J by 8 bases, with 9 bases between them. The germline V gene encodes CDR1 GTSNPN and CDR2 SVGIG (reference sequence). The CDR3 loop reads CAWGGGGYTF. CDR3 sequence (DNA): TGTGCCTGGGGGGGAGGGGGCTACACCTTC.

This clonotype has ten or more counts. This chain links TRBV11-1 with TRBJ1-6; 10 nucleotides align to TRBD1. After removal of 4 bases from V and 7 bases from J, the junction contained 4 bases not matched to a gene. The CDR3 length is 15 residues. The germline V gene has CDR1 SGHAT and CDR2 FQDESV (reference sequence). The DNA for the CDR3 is TGTGCCAGCAGCTCCCGGGACAGGGGCAATTCACCCCTCCACTTT. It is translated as CASSSRDRGNSPLHF.

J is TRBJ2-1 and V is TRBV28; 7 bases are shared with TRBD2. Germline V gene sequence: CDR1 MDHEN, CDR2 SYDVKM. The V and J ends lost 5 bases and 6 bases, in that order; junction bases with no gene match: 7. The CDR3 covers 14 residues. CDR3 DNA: TGTGCCAGCAGTAAACCTAGCGGTCCCAATGAGCAGTTCTTC. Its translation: CASSKPSGPNEQFF.

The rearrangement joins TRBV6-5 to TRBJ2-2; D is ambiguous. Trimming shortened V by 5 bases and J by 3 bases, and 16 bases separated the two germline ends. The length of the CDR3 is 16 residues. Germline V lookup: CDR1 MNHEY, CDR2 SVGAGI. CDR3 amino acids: CASSPHSQRYTGELFF. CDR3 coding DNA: TGTGCCAGCAGTCCGCACTCCCAACGCTACACCGGGGAGCTGTTTTTT.

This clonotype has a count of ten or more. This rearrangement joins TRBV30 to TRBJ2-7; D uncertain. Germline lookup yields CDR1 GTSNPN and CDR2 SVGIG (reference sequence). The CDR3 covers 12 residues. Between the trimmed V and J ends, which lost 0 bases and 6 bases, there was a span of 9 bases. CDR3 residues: CAWSVLQVEQYF. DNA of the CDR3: TGTGCCTGGAGTGTATTGCAGGTCGAGCAGTACTTC.

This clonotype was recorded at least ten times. CDR3 sequence (DNA): TGCGCCAGCAGCCCGGACTGGGGGAGCTCCTACGAGCAGTACTTC. Amino acid sequence: CASSPDWGSSYEQYF. The chain couples TRBV5-1 to TRBJ2-7; D assignment may be TRBD1 or TRBD2 (5 bases each). V gave up 4 bases and J gave up 0 bases, with 14 bases separating them. The germline gives CDR1 SGHRS, CDR2 YFSETQ. The CDR3 is 15 amino acids.

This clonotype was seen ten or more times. CDR3 bases: TGTGCCAGTAGATGGACTAGCGGAACCGGGGAGCTGTTTTTT. Translated: CASRWTSGTGELFF. V and J are TRBV19 and TRBJ2-2, with 10 bases aligning to TRBD2. The length of the CDR3 is 14 residues. In germline, CDR1 is LNHDA, CDR2 SQIVND (reference sequence). V shed 6 bases, J shed 5 bases, and the junction held 3 bases outside the gene matches.

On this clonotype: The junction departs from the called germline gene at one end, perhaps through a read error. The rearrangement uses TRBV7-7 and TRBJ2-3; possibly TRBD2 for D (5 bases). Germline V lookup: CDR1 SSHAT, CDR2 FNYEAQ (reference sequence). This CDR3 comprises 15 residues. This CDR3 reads CASSLGWGGTDTQYF. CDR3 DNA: TGTGCTAGCAGCTTAGGGTGGGGAGGCACAGATACGCAGTATTTT.

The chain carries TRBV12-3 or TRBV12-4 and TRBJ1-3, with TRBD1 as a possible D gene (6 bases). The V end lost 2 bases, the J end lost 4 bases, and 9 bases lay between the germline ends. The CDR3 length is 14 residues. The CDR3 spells CASSLRGRGNTIYF. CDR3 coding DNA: TGTGCCAGCAGTTTACGGGGGCGAGGAAACACCATATATTTT.

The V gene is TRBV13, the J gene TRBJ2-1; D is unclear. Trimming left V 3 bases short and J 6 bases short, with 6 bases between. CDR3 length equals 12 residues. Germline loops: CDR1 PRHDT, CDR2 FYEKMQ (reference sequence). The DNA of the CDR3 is TGTGCCAGCAGCTTCCGAAGCAATGAGCAGTTCTTC. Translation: CASSFRSNEQFF.

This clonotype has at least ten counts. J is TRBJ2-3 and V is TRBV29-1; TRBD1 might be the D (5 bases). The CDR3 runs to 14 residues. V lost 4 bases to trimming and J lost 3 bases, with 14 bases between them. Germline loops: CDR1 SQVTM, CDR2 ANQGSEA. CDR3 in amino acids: CSVASRERTDTQYF. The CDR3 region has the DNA TGCAGCGTTGCGTCCAGGGAACGGACAGATACGCAGTATTTT.

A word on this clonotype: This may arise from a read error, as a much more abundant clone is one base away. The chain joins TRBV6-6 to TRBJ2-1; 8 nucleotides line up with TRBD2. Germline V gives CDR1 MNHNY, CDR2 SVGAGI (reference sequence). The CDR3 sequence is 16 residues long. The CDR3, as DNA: TGTGCCAGCAGTGACCATAGCGGGATATCCTACAATGAGCAGCTCTTC. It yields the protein CASSDHSGISYNEQLF.

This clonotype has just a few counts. As DNA, the CDR3 is TGTGCCTGGCAACTTCTGCCTGGAAACACCATATATTTT. Protein sequence: CAWQLLPGNTIYF. The chain carries TRBV30 and TRBJ1-3; D gene ambiguous. The V gene's germline CDR1 is GTSNPN and CDR2 SVGIG (reference sequence). The CDR3 is 13 amino acids. V was trimmed by 5 bases and J by 2 bases, leaving 10 bases between them.